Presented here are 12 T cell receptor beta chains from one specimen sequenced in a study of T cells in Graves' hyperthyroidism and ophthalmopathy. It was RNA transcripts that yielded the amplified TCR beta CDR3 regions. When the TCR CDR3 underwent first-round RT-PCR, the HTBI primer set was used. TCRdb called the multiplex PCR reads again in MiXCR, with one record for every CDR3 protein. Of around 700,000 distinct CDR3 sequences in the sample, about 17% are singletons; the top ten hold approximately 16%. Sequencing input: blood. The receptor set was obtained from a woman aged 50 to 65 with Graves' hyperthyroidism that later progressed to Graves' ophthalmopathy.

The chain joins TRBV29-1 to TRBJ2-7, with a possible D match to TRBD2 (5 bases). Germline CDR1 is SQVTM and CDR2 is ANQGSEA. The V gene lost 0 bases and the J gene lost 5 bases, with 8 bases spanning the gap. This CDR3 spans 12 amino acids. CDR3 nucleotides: TGCAGCGTTGAAGATTCGGGGAACGAGCAGTACTTC. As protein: CSVEDSGNEQYF.

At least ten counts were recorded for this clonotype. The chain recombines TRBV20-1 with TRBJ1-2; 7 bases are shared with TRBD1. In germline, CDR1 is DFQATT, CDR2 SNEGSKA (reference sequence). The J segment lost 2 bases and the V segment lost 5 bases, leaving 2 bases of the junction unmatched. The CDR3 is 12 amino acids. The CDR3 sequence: CSAPGGNYGYTF. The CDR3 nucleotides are TGCAGTGCTCCAGGGGGGAACTATGGCTACACCTTC.

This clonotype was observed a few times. CDR3 loop: CASSYTDSNEKLFF. The CDR3 nucleotides read TGTGCCAGCAGTTACACCGACAGTAATGAAAAACTGTTTTTT. The chain employs TRBV12-3 or TRBV12-4 and TRBJ1-4, with D possibly matching TRBD1 (5 bases). Trimming left V 4 bases short and J 4 bases short, with 10 bases between. The CDR3 runs to 14 residues.

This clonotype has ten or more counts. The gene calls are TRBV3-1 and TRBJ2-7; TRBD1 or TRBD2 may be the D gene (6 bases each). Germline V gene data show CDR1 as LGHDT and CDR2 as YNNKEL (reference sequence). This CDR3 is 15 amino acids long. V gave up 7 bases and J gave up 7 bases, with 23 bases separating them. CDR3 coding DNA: TGTGCCAGCACAAGTGGACGGGGGCCCTCTTGGGAGCAGTACTTC. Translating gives CASTSGRGPSWEQYF.

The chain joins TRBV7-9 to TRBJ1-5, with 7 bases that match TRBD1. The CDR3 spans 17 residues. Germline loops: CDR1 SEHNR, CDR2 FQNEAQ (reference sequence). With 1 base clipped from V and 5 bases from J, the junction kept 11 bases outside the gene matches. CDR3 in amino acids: CASSLDDTGAEYQPQHF. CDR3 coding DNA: TGTGCCAGCAGCTTAGACGATACAGGGGCGGAGTATCAGCCCCAGCATTTT.

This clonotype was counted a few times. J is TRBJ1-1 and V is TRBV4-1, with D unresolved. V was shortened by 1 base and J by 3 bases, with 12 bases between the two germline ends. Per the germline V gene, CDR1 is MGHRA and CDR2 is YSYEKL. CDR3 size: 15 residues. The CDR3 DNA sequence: TGCGCCAGCAGCCAAGTGGTTTCGGCCGACACTGAAGCTTTCTTT. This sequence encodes CASSQVVSADTEAFF.

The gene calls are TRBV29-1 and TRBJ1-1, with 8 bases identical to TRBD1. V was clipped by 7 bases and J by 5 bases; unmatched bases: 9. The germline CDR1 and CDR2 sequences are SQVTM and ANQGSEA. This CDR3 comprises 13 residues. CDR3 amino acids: CSDTRGRRTEAFF. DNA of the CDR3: TGCAGCGATACCAGGGGGCGAAGGACTGAAGCTTTCTTT.

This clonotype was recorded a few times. CDR3: CASSSAPLGQRKETQYF. The CDR3 bases are TGTGCCAGCAGCTCCGCGCCCCTGGGCCAGCGTAAGGAGACCCAGTACTTC. The V and J genes are TRBV7-9 and TRBJ2-5; D unresolved. There are 17 residues in the CDR3. Trimming left V 4 bases short and J 5 bases short, with 23 bases between. The germline gives CDR1 SEHNR, CDR2 FQNEAQ (reference sequence).

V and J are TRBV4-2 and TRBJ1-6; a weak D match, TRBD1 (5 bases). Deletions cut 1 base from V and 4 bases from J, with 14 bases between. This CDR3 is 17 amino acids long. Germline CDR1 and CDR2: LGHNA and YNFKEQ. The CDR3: CASSQGGEPLYNSPLHF. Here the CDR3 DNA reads TGTGCCAGCAGCCAAGGGGGGGAGCCACTATATAATTCACCCCTCCACTTT.

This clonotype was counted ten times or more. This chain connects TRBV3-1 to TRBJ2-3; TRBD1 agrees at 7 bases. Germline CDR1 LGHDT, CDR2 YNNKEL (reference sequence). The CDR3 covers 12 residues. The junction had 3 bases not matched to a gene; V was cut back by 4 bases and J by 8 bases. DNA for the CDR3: TGTGCCAGCAGCCGGGACAGAAGTACGCAGTATTTT. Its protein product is CASSRDRSTQYF.

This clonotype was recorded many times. The CDR3 bases are TGTGCCAGCAGGACACTAGCGGGGGGTGATAATGAGCAGTTCTTC. It encodes CASRTLAGGDNEQFF. This chain links TRBV12-3 or TRBV12-4 with TRBJ2-1, with 12 bases fitting TRBD2. This CDR3 is 15 amino acids long. The V and J ends lost 6 bases and 7 bases, in that order; junction bases with no gene match: 7.

The CDR3, as DNA: TGTGCCAGCAGTGAGGGTCGGGTCCTCGCCTACGAGCAGTACTTC. It specifies CASSEGRVLAYEQYF. The chain uses TRBV6-1 and TRBJ2-7, with D uncertain. The CDR3 has 15 amino acids. V was pared by 3 bases and J by 2 bases, with 14 bases between. Germline lookup yields CDR1 MNHNS and CDR2 SASEGT.